Below, one T cell receptor (beta chain) is given with its context. The sample is drawn from a study of blood T cells in healthy people across ages. Together with a sample-barcoded 5' primer, a J-beta primer mix was included in a second PCR lasting roughly 6 to 12 cycles. TCRdb recomputed calls from the 5' RACE reads with MiXCR, one row per CDR3 protein. The sample lists 700,000 to 900,000 distinct CDR3 sequences, around a quarter occurring once. The CDR3 consists of 16 residues. The V end lost 1 base, the J end lost 1 base, and 11 bases lay between the germline ends. The sample was also reused in another study, on T cells of mothers and their children.

This rearrangement joins TRBV12-3 or TRBV12-4 to TRBJ1-5, with a weak D call TRBD1 (5 bases). The sequence was obtained from a boy aged 10-17 years in good health. The sample was blood. In DNA form, the CDR3 reads TGTGCCAGCAGTTTAGGGTTTGCAGGGAGCAATCAGCCCCAGCATTTT. Its translation is CASSLGFAGSNQPQHF.